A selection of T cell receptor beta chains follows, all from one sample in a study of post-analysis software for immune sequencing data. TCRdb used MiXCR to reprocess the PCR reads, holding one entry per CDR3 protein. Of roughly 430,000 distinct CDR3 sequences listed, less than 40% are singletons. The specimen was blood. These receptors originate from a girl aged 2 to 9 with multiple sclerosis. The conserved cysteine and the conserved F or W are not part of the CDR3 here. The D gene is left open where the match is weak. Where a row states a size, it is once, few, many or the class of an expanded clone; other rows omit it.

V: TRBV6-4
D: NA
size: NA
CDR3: ASSGEQY

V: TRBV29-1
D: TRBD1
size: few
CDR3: SVEVTGGNTEAF

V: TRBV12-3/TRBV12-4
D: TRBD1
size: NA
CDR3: ASSVRHGTGGNGYT

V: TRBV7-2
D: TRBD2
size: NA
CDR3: ASSLLAGGFSNEQF

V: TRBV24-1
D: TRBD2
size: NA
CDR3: ATSDWASGDTGELF

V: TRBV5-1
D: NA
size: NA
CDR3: ASSIGREKLF

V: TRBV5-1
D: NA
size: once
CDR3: ASSLATEGENIQY

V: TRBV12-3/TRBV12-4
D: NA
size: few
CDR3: ASTLSGTPLGNEQF

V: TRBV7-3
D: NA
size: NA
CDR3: ASSRSGQGGNNEQY

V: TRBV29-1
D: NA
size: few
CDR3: SVERRLSYNEQF

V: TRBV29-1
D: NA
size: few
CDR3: SVEDRTVINYGYT

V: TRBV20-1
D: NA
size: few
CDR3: SHRRTRNSPLH

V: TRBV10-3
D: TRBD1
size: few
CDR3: AISVQGAAGYT

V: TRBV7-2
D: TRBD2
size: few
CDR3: ASSLAGVAETQY

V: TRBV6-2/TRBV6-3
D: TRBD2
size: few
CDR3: ASNVAGEASEQY

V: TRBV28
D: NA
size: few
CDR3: ASSLGQGPTYEQY

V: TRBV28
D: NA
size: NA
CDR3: ASTLDLWGQETQY

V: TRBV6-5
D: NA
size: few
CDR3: ASSSIPGKASTLANYGYT

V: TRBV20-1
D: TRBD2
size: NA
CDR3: SASDTSGRTYEQY

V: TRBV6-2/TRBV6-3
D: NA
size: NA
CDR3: ASTGGTGTWSNQPQH

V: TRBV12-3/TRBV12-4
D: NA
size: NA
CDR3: ASSSSYMTSGNSYEQY

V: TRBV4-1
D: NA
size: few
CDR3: ASSPSGLKATQY

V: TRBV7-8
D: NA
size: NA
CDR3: ASSFSRGKDQSQH

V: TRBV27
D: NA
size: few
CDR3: ASSFGRNSNNEQF

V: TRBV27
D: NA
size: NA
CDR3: DSSRRGAYGYT

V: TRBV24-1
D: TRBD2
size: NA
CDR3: ATSDFSGRVDNEQF

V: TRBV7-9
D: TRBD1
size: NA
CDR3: ASSERTGPFTDTQY

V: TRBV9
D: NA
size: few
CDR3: ASSVATKGSRYGYT

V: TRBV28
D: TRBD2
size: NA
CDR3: ASSLITSGSYEQF

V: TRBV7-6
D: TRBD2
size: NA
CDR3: ASSLGRLAGLGEQY

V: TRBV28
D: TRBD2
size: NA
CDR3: ASKRGGNTDTQY

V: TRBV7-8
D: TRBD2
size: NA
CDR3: ASSSGLASYNEQF

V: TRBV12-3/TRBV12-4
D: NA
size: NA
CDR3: ASSLARDGNTEAF

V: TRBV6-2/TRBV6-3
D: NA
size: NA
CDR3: ASSYPPGSGDNEQF

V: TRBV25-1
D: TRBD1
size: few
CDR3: ASRDSGQPYEQY

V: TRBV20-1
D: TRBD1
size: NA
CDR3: SARANYGQGKYGTEAF

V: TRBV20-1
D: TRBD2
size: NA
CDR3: SALPLAGTDTQY

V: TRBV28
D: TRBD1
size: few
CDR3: ASSPGTEADLYGYT

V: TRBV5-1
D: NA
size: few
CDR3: ASSLIQGTDTQY

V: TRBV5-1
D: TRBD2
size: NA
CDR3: ASSLGSGAISYNEQF

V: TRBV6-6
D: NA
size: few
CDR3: ASSIRRIDYHEQF

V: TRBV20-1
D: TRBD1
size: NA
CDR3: SAAVRQGSQKNIQY

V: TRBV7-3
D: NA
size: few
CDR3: ASSLSTRGRSPLH

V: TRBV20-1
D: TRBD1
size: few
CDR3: SARDGRGQGQPQH

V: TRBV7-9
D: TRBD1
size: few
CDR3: ASSRDRDRTYEQY

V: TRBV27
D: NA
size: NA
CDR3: ASSPHRGRVGELF

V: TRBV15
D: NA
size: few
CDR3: ATSSTVPMRYNEQF

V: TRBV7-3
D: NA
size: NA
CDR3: ASSLDKGYTEAF

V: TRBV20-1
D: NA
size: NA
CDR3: SPGHEQF

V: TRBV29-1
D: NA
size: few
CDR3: SVEGRGLNNEQF

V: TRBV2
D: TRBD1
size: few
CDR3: ASTSRQGAGNEQF